These T cell receptor beta chains were read from a single sample in a study of cytomegalovirus exposure and HLA in healthy donors. TCRdb's table, derived via immunoSEQ multiplex PCR, lists solely in-frame clones and lacks some. The sample holds 150,000 to 200,000 clones; 80% are singletons and the top ten take 5.5% to 7.5%. The sample consisted of PBMCs. These receptors all come from a man younger than 45 in good health and CMV-seropositive. Both conserved end residues are part of each CDR3. A D gene is named only where the DNA matches it firmly. Where a row states a size, it is once, few, many or the class of an expanded clone; other rows omit it.

D: TRBD2
size: -
J: TRBJ2-3
V: TRBV7-2
DNA: TGTGCCAGCAGCTCGGGACTAGCGGGGAGCACAGATACGCAGTATTTT
CDR3: CASSSGLAGSTDTQYF

D: TRBD1
size: -
J: TRBJ1-2
V: TRBV15
DNA: TGTGCCACCAGCAGAGACGGGACAGGGTATGGCTACACCTTC
CDR3: CATSRDGTGYGYTF

D: -
size: -
J: TRBJ2-3
V: TRBV19
DNA: TGTGCCAGTAGTATTAGGAAGCGGGTGAGCACAGATACGCAGTATTTT
CDR3: CASSIRKRVSTDTQYF

D: -
size: -
J: TRBJ1-2
V: TRBV11-3
DNA: TGTGCCAGCAGCTTAGAGGGGCTTTCAGACTATGGCTACACCTTC
CDR3: CASSLEGLSDYGYTF

D: TRBD1
size: -
J: TRBJ2-3
V: TRBV19
DNA: TGTGCCAGTAGTAAAACCATGGGACAGGGAGACACAGATACGCAGTATTTT
CDR3: CASSKTMGQGDTDTQYF

D: TRBD1
size: -
J: TRBJ2-5
V: TRBV12-5
DNA: TGTGCTAGTGGTACCGGACAGGGGCGTACGGAGACCCAGTACTTC
CDR3: CASGTGQGRTETQYF

D: TRBD2
size: once
J: TRBJ2-3
V: TRBV7-8
DNA: TGTGCCAGCAGCTTCTGGGGGACTAGCGGGGCCGGCACAGATACGCAGTATTTT
CDR3: CASSFWGTSGAGTDTQYF

D: -
size: -
J: TRBJ1-6
V: TRBV19
DNA: TGTGCCAGTAGTATCCGCCACCAGGGAGGCGGTTCACCCCTCCACTTT
CDR3: CASSIRHQGGGSPLHF

D: -
size: -
J: TRBJ1-1
V: TRBV6-1
DNA: TGTGCCAGCAGTGAAGCCCCCGCGGTTCGCACTGAAGCTTTCTTT
CDR3: CASSEAPAVRTEAFF

D: -
size: -
J: TRBJ2-7
V: TRBV11-2
DNA: TGTGCCAGCAGCTTTGCGGGCTACGAGCAGTACTTC
CDR3: CASSFAGYEQYF

D: -
size: -
J: TRBJ2-1
V: TRBV16
DNA: TGTGCCAGCAGCCAAGTGTTGACTCCTTCCTACAATGAGCAGTTCTTC
CDR3: CASSQVLTPSYNEQFF

D: -
size: -
J: TRBJ1-1
V: TRBV5-4
DNA: TGTGCCAGCAGCCCCGATAGGGGCACTGAAGCTTTCTTT
CDR3: CASSPDRGTEAFF

D: -
size: -
J: TRBJ1-1
V: TRBV28
DNA: TGTGCCAGCAGTCGGGACATCTCCTGGGGGACTGAAGCTTTCTTT
CDR3: CASSRDISWGTEAFF

D: -
size: few
J: TRBJ2-7
V: TRBV5-4
DNA: TGTGCCAGCAGCTTGGGGAGCTCCTACGAGCAGTACTTC
CDR3: CASSLGSSYEQYF

D: TRBD1
size: -
J: TRBJ2-2
V: TRBV6-5
DNA: TGTGCCAGCAGGAGGGGGCGCCGGGCTACCGGGGAGCTGTTTTTT
CDR3: CASRRGRRATGELFF

D: TRBD2
size: few
J: TRBJ2-5
V: TRBV7-3
DNA: TGTGCCAGCAGCTTTCTAGCGGGCTCGCAAGAGACCCAGTACTTC
CDR3: CASSFLAGSQETQYF

D: -
size: few
J: TRBJ2-1
V: TRBV6-5
DNA: TGTGCCAGCAGGAGGGGGAGGGATCGGTACAATGAGCAGTTCTTC
CDR3: CASRRGRDRYNEQFF

D: TRBD2
size: -
J: TRBJ2-3
V: TRBV5-1
DNA: TGCGCCAGCAGCTTGGGACTAGCCCTATTTAGCACAGATACGCAGTATTTT
CDR3: CASSLGLALFSTDTQYF

D: -
size: -
J: TRBJ1-6
V: TRBV5-1
DNA: TGCGCCAGCAGCTTGGACAGCTATTCACCCCTCCACTTT
CDR3: CASSLDSYSPLHF

D: TRBD1
size: -
J: TRBJ1-2
V: TRBV18
DNA: TGTGCCAGCTCACCAGGGGACAGAGCGAACTATGGCTACACCTTC
CDR3: CASSPGDRANYGYTF

D: -
size: -
J: TRBJ2-7
V: TRBV30
DNA: TGTGCCTGGAGTGTTAAATCGGTCGGGCGGGGCCGCTACGAGCAGTACTTC
CDR3: CAWSVKSVGRGRYEQYF

D: -
size: -
J: TRBJ2-2
V: TRBV5-1
DNA: TGCGCCAGCAGCTTGGTACAGCTGAACACCGGGGAGCTGTTTTTT
CDR3: CASSLVQLNTGELFF

D: TRBD1
size: -
J: TRBJ2-2
V: TRBV7-9
DNA: TGTGCCAGCAGCAACCGGGACAGGGGCCGAGGGGGCACCGGGGAGCTGTTTTTT
CDR3: CASSNRDRGRGGTGELFF

D: -
size: once
J: TRBJ1-4
V: TRBV7-9
DNA: TGTGCCAGCAGCCCGAGACATGCCACTAATGAAAAACTGTTTTTT
CDR3: CASSPRHATNEKLFF

D: TRBD1
size: -
J: TRBJ2-5
V: TRBV10-3
DNA: TGTGCCATCAGCCAAGGACAGGGGGAGCAAGAGACCCAGTACTTC
CDR3: CAISQGQGEQETQYF

D: -
size: -
J: TRBJ2-5
V: TRBV7-9
DNA: TGTGCCAGCAGCTTAGGGCAGGGGCAAGAGACCCAGTACTTC
CDR3: CASSLGQGQETQYF